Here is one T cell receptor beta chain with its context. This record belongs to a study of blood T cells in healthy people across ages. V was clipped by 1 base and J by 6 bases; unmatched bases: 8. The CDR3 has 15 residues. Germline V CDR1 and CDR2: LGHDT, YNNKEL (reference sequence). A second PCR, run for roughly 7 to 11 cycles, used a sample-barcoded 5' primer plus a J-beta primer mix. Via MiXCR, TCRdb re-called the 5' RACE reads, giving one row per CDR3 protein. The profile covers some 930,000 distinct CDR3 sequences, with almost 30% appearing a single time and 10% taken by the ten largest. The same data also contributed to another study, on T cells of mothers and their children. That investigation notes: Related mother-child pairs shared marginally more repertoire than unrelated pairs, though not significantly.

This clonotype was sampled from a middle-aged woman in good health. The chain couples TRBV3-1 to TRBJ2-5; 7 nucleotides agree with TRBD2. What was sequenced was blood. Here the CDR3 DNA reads TGTGCCAGCAGCCAAGGGCGACTAGCAGCCAAGACCCAGTACTTC. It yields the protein CASSQGRLAAKTQYF.